The 28 T cell receptor beta chains given below trace back to one sample, sequenced in a study of blood T cell repertoires in COVID-19. The protocol was immunoSEQ multiplex PCR, while the TCRdb copy is restricted to in-frame clones and leaves out a portion. Of about 200,000 clones in the sample, roughly 89% were seen once. The sequenced sample consisted of PBMCs or T cells enriched from blood (not recorded which). Every receptor here comes from a woman in her 40s with acute COVID-19.

This clone appeared a few times. The chain combines TRBV6-5 with TRBJ1-3; D not resolved. The V end was cut by 6 bases, the J end by 0 bases, with 9 bases between. The germline V gene encodes CDR1 MNHEY and CDR2 SVGAGI. This CDR3 is 14 amino acids long. CDR3 sequence: CASSRDNSGNTIYF. CDR3 coding DNA: TGTGCCAGCAGCCGGGATAACTCTGGAAACACCATATATTTT.

The chain links TRBV9 to TRBJ2-1, with 8 bases matching TRBD2. The CDR3 has 17 residues. Germline trimming cut 2 bases from V and 2 bases from J; bases unmatched to any gene: 9. Germline lookup yields CDR1 SGDLS and CDR2 YYNGEE. The CDR3 protein is CASSVGSGTRTYNEQFF. DNA for the CDR3: TGTGCCAGCAGCGTGGGATCAGGGACTAGAACCTACAATGAGCAGTTCTTC.

The gene calls are TRBV2 and TRBJ2-6, with TRBD1 as a possible D gene (6 bases). The V gene lost 6 bases and the J gene lost 0 bases, with 12 bases spanning the gap. Germline V lookup: CDR1 SNHLY, CDR2 FYNNEI. The CDR3 has 16 amino acids. CDR3 amino acids: CASRRGKNSGANVLTF. CDR3 sequence (DNA): TGTGCCAGCAGGAGGGGGAAGAACTCTGGGGCCAACGTCCTGACTTTC.

In its sample, this clone was seen once. The chain combines TRBV19 with TRBJ1-2; D is undetermined. Germline V lookup: CDR1 LNHDA, CDR2 SQIVND (reference sequence). V was shortened by 5 bases and J by 4 bases, with 8 bases between the two germline ends. The CDR3 is made up of 12 amino acids. The CDR3 sequence is CASSPDSYGYTF. The DNA for the CDR3 is TGTGCCAGTAGTCCAGATTCCTATGGCTACACCTTC.

Points on this clone: This specimen includes other DNA sequences encoding the same CDR3. The chain joins TRBV5-4 to TRBJ2-5, with 9 bases that match TRBD1. The CDR3 is 15 residues long. Trimming removed 0 bases from V and 2 bases from J; junction bases left unmatched: 2. Germline-derived CDR1 and CDR2 are SGHNT and YYREEE (reference sequence). The CDR3 loop reads CASSLDRGRQETQYF. DNA for the CDR3: TGTGCCAGCAGCTTGGACAGGGGGCGACAAGAGACCCAGTACTTC.

The V call is TRBV5-1, the J call TRBJ2-5; 8 bases agree with TRBD2. The CDR3 covers 15 residues. With V trimmed by 1 base and J by 3 bases, 5 bases remained unmatched. Per the germline V gene, CDR1 is SGHRS and CDR2 is YFSETQ. The CDR3 reads CASSLTGTSEETQYF. In DNA, the CDR3 is TGCGCCAGCAGCTTGACCGGGACTAGTGAAGAGACCCAGTACTTC.

The chain couples TRBV7-2 to TRBJ2-1; the D gene is possibly TRBD1 (5 bases). Germline CDR1 reads SGHTA; CDR2 reads FQGNSA. Trimming removed 2 bases at V and 4 bases at J, with 12 bases between. This CDR3 has 15 amino acids. CDR3 protein: CASSLLLGLYNEQFF. CDR3 nucleotides: TGTGCCAGCAGCTTACTTCTGGGGCTTTACAATGAGCAGTTCTTC.

The DNA for the CDR3 is TGTGCCAGCAGCCCTCGTCTAGCGGGGGGTGAGACCCAGTACTTC. This codes for CASSPRLAGGETQYF. The chain is built from TRBV9 and TRBJ2-5, with 11 bases lining up with TRBD2. Germline lookup yields CDR1 SGDLS and CDR2 YYNGEE. The CDR3 contains 15 residues. The V and J ends lost 4 bases and 5 bases, in that order; junction bases with no gene match: 7.

The V and J genes are TRBV2 and TRBJ1-4; D may be TRBD1 (6 bases). The CDR3 length is 15 residues. From germline, CDR1 is SNHLY and CDR2 FYNNEI. V was shortened by 8 bases and J by 6 bases, with 19 bases between the two germline ends. CDR3 protein: CASSGRGGQYEKLFF. The CDR3 DNA follows: TGTGCCAGCTCAGGACGGGGGGGGCAGTATGAAAAACTGTTTTTT. The full variable domain, in which reference TRBV2 and TRBJ1-4 provide the parts outside the CDR3, is EPEVTQTPSHQVTQMGQEVILRCVPISNHLYFYWYRQILGQKVEFLVSFYNNEISEKSEIFDDQFSVERPDGSNFTLKIRSTKLEDSAMYFCASSGRGGQYEKLFFGSGTQLSVL.

The chain combines TRBV7-9 with TRBJ2-1; 7 bases fit TRBD1. This CDR3 is built from 15 residues. CDR1 and CDR2 from the germline V gene are SEHNR and FQNEAQ (reference sequence). The V segment lost 5 bases and the J segment 4 bases; nucleotides outside the gene matches: 8. CDR3 DNA: TGTGCCAGCAGCCAATCCGGGACAGATTACAATGAGCAGTTCTTC. As protein: CASSQSGTDYNEQFF.

This CDR3 is CASSPTDTFSQFF. Here the CDR3 DNA reads TGTGCCAGTAGTCCTACCGACACATTTTCGCAGTTCTTC. The chain uses TRBV19 and TRBJ2-1; D ambiguous. V dropped 5 bases and J dropped 12 bases, with 17 bases sitting between them. This CDR3 has 13 amino acids. CDR1 is LNHDA, CDR2 SQIVND, per germline (reference sequence).

This chain links TRBV27 with TRBJ1-6, with TRBD1 matching over 7 bases. Germline V CDR1 and CDR2: MNHEY, SMNVEV (reference sequence). With V trimmed by 5 bases and J by 7 bases, 8 bases remained unmatched. The CDR3 contains 15 residues. The chain's CDR3 is CASSPWDSLNSPLHF. CDR3 DNA: TGTGCCAGCAGTCCCTGGGACAGTTTAAATTCACCCCTCCACTTT.

In its sample, this clone was seen once. CDR3 coding DNA: TGTGCCAGCAGACGGTATCCCGCTGGTGAGCAGTTCTTC. Amino acids: CASRRYPAGEQFF. The chain uses TRBV5-6 and TRBJ2-1; D uncertain. The germline gives CDR1 SGHDT, CDR2 YYEEEE. The CDR3 consists of 13 residues. Deletions cut 5 bases from V and 9 bases from J, with 15 bases between. The complete variable domain, with remaining parts taken from reference TRBV5-6 and TRBJ2-1, reads DAGVTQSPTHLIKTRGQQVTLRCSPKSGHDTVSWYQQALGQGPQFIFQYYEEEERQRGNFPDRFSGHQFPNYSSELNVNALLLGDSALYLCASRRYPAGEQFFGPGTRLTVL.

This clone has just one count. The genes are TRBV4-1 and TRBJ1-4; D may be TRBD1 (5 bases). The germline gives CDR1 MGHRA, CDR2 YSYEKL. V was shortened by 0 bases and J by 9 bases, with 17 bases between the two germline ends. There are 16 residues in the CDR3. In DNA, the CDR3 is TGCGCCAGCAGCCAAGATGAGGGCTCGGGGGGTCAAAAACTGTTTTTT. Its protein is CASSQDEGSGGQKLFF.

The chain has TRBV27 and TRBJ2-3; 8 nucleotides align to TRBD2. The CDR3 totals 15 residues. Germline loops: CDR1 MNHEY, CDR2 SMNVEV (reference sequence). Trimming cost V 5 bases and J 4 bases; bases outside gene matches: 8. The CDR3 reads CASSPSGGIADTQYF. DNA of the CDR3: TGTGCCAGCAGTCCGTCGGGGGGGATTGCAGATACGCAGTATTTT.

This chain connects TRBV20-1 to TRBJ2-7; maybe TRBD1 (6 bases). The CDR3 spans 11 residues. V lost 4 bases and J lost 3, with 7 bases in between. Germline V gene lookup returns CDR1 DFQATT and CDR2 SNEGSKA (reference sequence). CDR3 nucleotides: TGCAGTGCTAAGGGGGTCTACGAGCAGTACTTC. Its protein is CSAKGVYEQYF.

Concerning this clone itself: Other DNA sequences from this sample encode an identical CDR3 as well. The rearrangement links TRBV27 to TRBJ1-5; TRBD1 aligns across 9 bases. Germline V gives CDR1 MNHEY, CDR2 SMNVEV (reference sequence). The CDR3 consists of 17 residues. J lost 2 bases, V lost 2 bases, and 7 bases had no gene match. The CDR3 protein is CASSLTGTGSGNQPQHF. CDR3 bases: TGTGCCAGCAGTTTAACCGGGACAGGGTCTGGCAATCAGCCCCAGCATTTT.

The chain carries TRBV30 and TRBJ2-3; TRBD2 matches at 8 bases. Germline CDR1 and CDR2: GTSNPN and SVGIG (reference sequence). The CDR3 runs to 13 residues. V was pared by 4 bases and J by 5 bases, with 5 bases of the junction left unmatched. DNA for the CDR3: TGTGCCTGGACTAGCGGGCGGGGAGATACGCAGTATTTT. This gives the protein CAWTSGRGDTQYF.

This sequence joins TRBV30 and TRBJ1-6; no clear D gene. This CDR3 has 16 residues. V was clipped by 3 bases and J by 0 bases, with 12 bases between them. Germline values: CDR1 GTSNPN, CDR2 SVGIG (reference sequence). The DNA of the CDR3 is TGTGCCTGGAGAATCGGTAGAGGCTCCTATAATTCACCCCTCCACTTT. Amino acid sequence: CAWRIGRGSYNSPLHF.

This chain links TRBV6-5 with TRBJ2-7, with 11 nucleotides matching TRBD2. Trimming took 6 bases from V and 2 from J; bases not matched to a gene: 6. This CDR3 spans 15 amino acids. Germline-derived CDR1 and CDR2 are MNHEY and SVGAGI. The CDR3 protein is CASSSLAGGTYEQYF. CDR3 nucleotides: TGTGCCAGCAGCAGCCTAGCGGGAGGCACCTACGAGCAGTACTTC.

The chain carries TRBV4-1 and TRBJ2-1, with TRBD2 identical over 9 bases. This CDR3 is 19 amino acids long. Trimming cost V 4 bases and J 4 bases; bases outside gene matches: 17. Per the germline V gene, CDR1 is MGHRA and CDR2 is YSYEKL. The CDR3 region has the DNA TGCGCCAGCAGCCTTCCTCCCGAGCGTAGCGGGAGCAAGTACAATGAGCAGTTCTTC. It encodes CASSLPPERSGSKYNEQFF.

The chain is built from TRBV30 and TRBJ1-4; TRBD1 matches 8 bases. The germline V gene encodes CDR1 GTSNPN and CDR2 SVGIG (reference sequence). This CDR3 contains 14 residues. J gave up 4 bases and V 4 bases, and 5 bases lay outside the gene matches. The CDR3 is CAWNQGALNEKLFF. The CDR3 DNA reads TGTGCCTGGAATCAGGGGGCTCTTAATGAAAAACTGTTTTTT.

The rearrangement uses TRBV7-3 and TRBJ2-1; the match to TRBD2 covers 9 bases. With V trimmed by 5 bases and J by 10 bases, 6 bases remained unmatched. CDR1 is SGHTA and CDR2 is FQGTGA in the germline V gene. The CDR3 has 13 residues. CDR3 in DNA: TGTGCCAGCAGCCCGGGACTAGCAGGAGAGCAGTTCTTC. This encodes CASSPGLAGEQFF.

This chain uses TRBV5-6 with TRBJ2-5; 8 nucleotides match TRBD2. Germline loops: CDR1 SGHDT, CDR2 YYEEEE. V lost 0 bases to trimming and J lost 1 base; unmatched junction nucleotides: 5. The CDR3 runs 16 residues. The CDR3 is CASSLVRGGPQETQYF. The CDR3 DNA reads as TGTGCCAGCAGCTTGGTTCGCGGGGGGCCCCAAGAGACCCAGTACTTC.

The chain links TRBV5-1 to TRBJ2-7; 9 bases fit TRBD1. The germline V gene has CDR1 SGHRS and CDR2 YFSETQ. The CDR3 has 14 residues. The V and J ends lost 0 bases and 6 bases, in that order; junction bases with no gene match: 4. Here the CDR3 reads CASSLDRGRREQYF. In nucleotides, the CDR3 is TGCGCCAGCAGCTTGGACAGGGGGCGCCGCGAGCAGTACTTC.

This clone has a handful of counts. V usage is TRBV2 and J usage is TRBJ2-7, with 7 bases matching TRBD2. Trimming cost V 2 bases and J 4 bases; bases outside gene matches: 8. Per germline, CDR1 SNHLY and CDR2 FYNNEI. This CDR3 is built from 15 residues. CDR3 amino acids: CASSESSGVIYEQYF. In DNA form, the CDR3 reads TGTGCCAGCAGTGAATCAAGCGGGGTAATTTACGAGCAGTACTTC. The variable domain in full, completed from reference TRBV2 and TRBJ2-7, reads EPEVTQTPSHQVTQMGQEVILRCVPISNHLYFYWYRQILGQKVEFLVSFYNNEISEKSEIFDDQFSVERPDGSNFTLKIRSTKLEDSAMYFCASSESSGVIYEQYFGPGTRLTVT.

This clone showed up just once. This rearrangement joins TRBV11-2 to TRBJ1-4; D call uncertain. The CDR3 consists of 14 residues. Germline loops: CDR1 SGHAT, CDR2 FQNNGV. Trimming removed 0 bases from V and 10 bases from J, with 12 bases in between. CDR3 protein: CASSLDWPGGKLFF. CDR3 bases: TGTGCCAGCAGCTTAGATTGGCCGGGAGGAAAACTGTTTTTT.

The chain couples TRBV18 to TRBJ2-1, with 12 bases fitting TRBD2. Trimming took 2 bases from V and 6 from J; bases not matched to a gene: 5. CDR1 and CDR2 (germline): KGHSH, LQKENI. The length of the CDR3 is 16 residues. The CDR3 spells CASSPSLAGGINEQFF. In DNA form, the CDR3 reads TGTGCCAGCTCACCATCCCTAGCGGGAGGGATCAATGAGCAGTTCTTC.